The T cell receptor beta chain described here comes from a study of control samples from healthy donors and cancer patients. Profiled with immunoSEQ multiplex PCR; TCRdb holds only in-frame clones, not every one. The sample records about 140,000 clones, approximately 94% being singletons. Trimming left V 6 bases short and J 0 bases short, with 11 bases between. Germline CDR1 and CDR2: MNHNY and SVGAGI (reference sequence). This CDR3 has 15 amino acids. The chain links TRBV6-6 to TRBJ1-4; D not resolved. Sequencing input: blood. The receptor's source is a man aged 35 to 55 in good health. The CDR3 DNA reads as TGTGCCAGCAGCCCCCCCGGGACAACTAATGAAAAACTGTTTTTT. Protein sequence: CASSPPGTTNEKLFF.